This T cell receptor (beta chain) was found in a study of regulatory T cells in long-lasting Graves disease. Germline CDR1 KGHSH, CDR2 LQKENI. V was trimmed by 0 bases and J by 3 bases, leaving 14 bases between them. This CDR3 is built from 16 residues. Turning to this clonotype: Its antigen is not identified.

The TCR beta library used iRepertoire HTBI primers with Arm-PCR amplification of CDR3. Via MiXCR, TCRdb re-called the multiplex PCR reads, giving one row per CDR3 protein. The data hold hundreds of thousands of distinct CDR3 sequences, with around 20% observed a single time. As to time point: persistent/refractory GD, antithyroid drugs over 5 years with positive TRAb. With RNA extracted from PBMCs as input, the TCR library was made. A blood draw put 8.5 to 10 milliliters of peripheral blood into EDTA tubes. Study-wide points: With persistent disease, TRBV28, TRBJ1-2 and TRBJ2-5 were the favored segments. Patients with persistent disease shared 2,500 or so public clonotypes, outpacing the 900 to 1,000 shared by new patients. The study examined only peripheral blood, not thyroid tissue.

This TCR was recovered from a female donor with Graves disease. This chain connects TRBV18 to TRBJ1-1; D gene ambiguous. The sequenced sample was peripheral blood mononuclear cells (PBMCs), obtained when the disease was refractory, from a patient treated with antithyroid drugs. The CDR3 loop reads CASSPPGWSVDTEAFF. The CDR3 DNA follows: TGTGCCAGCTCACCACCCGGGTGGTCTGTGGACACTGAAGCTTTCTTT.